The clone carrying this T cell receptor (beta chain) was detected only a few times. Antigen unknown. From the reads, TCRdb called clonotypes with MiXCR, one entry per CDR3 protein. Among some 940,000 distinct CDR3 sequences listed, around 29% were seen once. CDR3 length equals 14 residues. Germline V lookup: CDR1 MGHDK, CDR2 SYGVNS. With V trimmed by 0 bases and J by 8 bases, 4 bases remained unmatched. This specimen belongs to a study of T cell repertoires in cytomegalovirus infection. Study at large: Recently identified HLA-C-restricted and well-studied HLA-B-restricted CMV epitopes were used. The public TCR beta signatures pointed to both CMV infection and matching HLA type.

Findings of the study overall: In two of eight donors, the top clonotype was HLA-C-restricted CMV-specific. Carriers of CMV plus the relevant HLA were identified by cumulative public TCR beta family frequency.

The sample consisted of cultured CD8+ T cells from PBMCs, taken from culture after CMV antigen stimulation. This TCR came from a human donor in good health (CMV status not recorded). Some clones in this sample may be carry-over from other donors' samples. The chain has TRBV25-1 and TRBJ1-2; 9 nucleotides line up with TRBD1. The CDR3 DNA follows: TGTGCCAGCAGTGAATACTGGACAGGGGACGGCTACACCTTC. It translates to CASSEYWTGDGYTF.